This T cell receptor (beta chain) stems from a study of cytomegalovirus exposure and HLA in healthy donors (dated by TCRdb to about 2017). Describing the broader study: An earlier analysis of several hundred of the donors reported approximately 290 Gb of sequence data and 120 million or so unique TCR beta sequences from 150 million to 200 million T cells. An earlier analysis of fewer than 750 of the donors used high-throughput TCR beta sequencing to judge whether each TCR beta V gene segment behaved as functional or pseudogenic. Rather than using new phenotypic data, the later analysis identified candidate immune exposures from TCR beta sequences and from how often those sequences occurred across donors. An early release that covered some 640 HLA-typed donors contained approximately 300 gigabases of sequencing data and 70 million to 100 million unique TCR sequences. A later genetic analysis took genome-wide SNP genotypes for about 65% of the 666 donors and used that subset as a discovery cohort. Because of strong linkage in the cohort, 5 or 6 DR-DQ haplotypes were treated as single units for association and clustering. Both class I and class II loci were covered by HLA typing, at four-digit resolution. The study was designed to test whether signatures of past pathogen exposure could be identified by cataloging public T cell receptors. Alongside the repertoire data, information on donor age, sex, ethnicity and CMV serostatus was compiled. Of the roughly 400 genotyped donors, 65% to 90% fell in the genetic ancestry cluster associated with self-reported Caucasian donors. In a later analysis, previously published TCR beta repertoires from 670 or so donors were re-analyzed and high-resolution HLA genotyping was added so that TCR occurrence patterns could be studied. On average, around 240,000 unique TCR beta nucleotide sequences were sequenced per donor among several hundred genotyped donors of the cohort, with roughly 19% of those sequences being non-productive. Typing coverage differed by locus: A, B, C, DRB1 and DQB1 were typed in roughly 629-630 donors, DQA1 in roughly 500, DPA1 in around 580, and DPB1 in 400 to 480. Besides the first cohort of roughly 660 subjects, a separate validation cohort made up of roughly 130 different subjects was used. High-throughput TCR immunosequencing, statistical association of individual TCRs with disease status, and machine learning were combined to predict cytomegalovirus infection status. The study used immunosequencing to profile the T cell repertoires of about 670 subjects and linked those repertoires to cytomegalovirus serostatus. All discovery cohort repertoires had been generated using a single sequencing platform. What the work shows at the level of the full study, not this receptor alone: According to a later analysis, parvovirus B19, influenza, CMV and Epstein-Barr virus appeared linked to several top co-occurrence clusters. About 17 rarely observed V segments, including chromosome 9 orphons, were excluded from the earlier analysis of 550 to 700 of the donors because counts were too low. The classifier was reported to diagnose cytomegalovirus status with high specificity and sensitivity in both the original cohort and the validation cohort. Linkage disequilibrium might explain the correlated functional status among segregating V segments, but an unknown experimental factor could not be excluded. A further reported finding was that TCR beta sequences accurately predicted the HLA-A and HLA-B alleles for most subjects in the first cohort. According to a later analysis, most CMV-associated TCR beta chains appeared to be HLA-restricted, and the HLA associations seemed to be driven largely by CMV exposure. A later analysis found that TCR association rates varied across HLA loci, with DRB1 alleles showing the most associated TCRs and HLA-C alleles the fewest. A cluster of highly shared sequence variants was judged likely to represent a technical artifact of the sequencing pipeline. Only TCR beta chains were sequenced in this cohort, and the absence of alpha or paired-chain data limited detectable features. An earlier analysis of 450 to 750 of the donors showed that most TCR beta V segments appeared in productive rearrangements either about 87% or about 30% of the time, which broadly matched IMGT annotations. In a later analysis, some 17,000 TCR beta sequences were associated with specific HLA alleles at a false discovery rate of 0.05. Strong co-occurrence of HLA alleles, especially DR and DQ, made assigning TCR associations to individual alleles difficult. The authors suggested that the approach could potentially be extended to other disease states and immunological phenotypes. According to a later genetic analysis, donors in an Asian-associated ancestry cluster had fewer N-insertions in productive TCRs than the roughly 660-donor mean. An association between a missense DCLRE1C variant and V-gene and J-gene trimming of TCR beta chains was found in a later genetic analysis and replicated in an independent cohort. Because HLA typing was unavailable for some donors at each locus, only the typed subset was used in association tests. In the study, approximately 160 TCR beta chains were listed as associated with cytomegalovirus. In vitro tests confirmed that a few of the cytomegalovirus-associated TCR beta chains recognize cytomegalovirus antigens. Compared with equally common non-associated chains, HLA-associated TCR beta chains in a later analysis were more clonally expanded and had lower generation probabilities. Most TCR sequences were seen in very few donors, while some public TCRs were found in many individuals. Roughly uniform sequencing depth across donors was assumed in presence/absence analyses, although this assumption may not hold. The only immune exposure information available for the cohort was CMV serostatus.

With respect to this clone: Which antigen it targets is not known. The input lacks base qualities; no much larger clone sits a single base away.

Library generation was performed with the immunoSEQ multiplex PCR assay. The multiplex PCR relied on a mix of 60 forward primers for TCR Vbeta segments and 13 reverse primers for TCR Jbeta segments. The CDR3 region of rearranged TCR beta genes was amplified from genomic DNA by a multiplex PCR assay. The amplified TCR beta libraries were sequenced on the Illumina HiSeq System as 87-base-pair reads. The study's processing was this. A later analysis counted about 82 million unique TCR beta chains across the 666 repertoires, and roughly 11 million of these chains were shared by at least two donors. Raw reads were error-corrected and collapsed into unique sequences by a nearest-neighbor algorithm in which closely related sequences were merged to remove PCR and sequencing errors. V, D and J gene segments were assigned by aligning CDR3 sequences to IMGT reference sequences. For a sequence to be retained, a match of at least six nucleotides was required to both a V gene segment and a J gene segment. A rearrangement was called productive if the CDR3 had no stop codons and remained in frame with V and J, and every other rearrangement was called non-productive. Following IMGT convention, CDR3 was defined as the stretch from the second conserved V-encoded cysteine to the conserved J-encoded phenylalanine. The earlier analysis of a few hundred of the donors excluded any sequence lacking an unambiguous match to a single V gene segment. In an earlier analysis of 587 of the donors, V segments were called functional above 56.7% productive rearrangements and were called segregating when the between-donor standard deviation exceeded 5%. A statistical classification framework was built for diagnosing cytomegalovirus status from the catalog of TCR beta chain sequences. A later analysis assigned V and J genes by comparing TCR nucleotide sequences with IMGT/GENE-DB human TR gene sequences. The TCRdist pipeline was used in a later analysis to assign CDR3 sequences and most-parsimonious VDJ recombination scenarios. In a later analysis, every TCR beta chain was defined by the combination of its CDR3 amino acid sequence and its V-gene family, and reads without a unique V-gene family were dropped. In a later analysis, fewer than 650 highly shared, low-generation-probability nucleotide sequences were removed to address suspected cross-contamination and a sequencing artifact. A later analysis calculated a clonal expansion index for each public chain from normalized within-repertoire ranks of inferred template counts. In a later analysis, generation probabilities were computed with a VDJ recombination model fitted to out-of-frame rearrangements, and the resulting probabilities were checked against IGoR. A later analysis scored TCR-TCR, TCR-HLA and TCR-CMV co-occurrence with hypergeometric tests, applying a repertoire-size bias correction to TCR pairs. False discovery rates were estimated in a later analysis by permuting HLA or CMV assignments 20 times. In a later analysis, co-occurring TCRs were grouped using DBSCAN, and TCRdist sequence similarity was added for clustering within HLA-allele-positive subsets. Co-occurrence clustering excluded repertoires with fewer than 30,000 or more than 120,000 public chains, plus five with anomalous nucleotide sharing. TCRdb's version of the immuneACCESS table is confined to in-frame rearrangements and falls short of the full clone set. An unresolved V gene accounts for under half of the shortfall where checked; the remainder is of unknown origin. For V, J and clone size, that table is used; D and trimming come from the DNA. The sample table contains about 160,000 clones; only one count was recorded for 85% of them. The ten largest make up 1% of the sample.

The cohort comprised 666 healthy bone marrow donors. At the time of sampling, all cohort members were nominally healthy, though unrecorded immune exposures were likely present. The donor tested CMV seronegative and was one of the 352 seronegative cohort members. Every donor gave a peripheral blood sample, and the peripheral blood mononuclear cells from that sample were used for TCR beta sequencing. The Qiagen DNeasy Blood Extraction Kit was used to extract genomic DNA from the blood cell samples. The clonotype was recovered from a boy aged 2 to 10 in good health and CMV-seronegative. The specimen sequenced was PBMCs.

Read as DNA, the sequence is TGTGCCAGCAGCTTGGGGCAGAATAATTCACCCCTCCACTTT. This codes for CASSLGQNNSPLHF. The chain uses TRBV5-4 and TRBJ1-6; the D segment cannot be called with confidence. Sequences SGHNT (CDR1) and YYREEE (CDR2) are obtained from the germline V gene (reference sequence). Including cysteine and phenylalanine, the CDR3 has 14 amino acids. CDR3 DNA is the only sequence kept; it has 42 bases, read in frame from the first base. V is clipped by 0 bases and J by 5 bases, and the sequence between their germline boundaries is 6 bases long.